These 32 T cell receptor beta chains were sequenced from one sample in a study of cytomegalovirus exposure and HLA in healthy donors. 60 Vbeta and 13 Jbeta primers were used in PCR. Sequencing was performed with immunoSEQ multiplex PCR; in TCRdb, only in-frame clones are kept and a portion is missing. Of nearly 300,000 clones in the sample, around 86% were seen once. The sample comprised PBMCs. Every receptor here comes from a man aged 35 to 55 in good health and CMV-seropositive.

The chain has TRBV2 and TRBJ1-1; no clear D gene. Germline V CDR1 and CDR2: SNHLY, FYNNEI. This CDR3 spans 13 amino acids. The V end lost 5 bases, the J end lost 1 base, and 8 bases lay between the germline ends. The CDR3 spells CASSSHRNTEAFF. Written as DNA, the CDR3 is TGTGCCAGCAGTTCACACCGGAACACTGAAGCTTTCTTT.

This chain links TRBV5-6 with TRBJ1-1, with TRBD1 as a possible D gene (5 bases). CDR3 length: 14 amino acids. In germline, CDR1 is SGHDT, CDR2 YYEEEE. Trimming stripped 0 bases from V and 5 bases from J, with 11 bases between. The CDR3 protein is CASSLAAEGTEAFF. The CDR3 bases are TGTGCCAGCAGCTTGGCGGCGGAGGGGACTGAAGCTTTCTTT.

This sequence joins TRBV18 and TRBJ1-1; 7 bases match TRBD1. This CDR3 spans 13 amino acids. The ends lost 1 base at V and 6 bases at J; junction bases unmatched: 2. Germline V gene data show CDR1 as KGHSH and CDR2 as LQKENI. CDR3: CASSPRQGAEAFF. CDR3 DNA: TGTGCCAGCTCACCACGACAGGGTGCTGAAGCTTTCTTT.

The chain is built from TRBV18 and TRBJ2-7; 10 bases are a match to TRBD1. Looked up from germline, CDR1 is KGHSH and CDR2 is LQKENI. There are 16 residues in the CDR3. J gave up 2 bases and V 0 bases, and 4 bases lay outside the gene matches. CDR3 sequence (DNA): TGTGCCAGCTCACCACCAGGACAGGGGGTCCCCTACGAGCAGTACTTC. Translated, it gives CASSPPGQGVPYEQYF.

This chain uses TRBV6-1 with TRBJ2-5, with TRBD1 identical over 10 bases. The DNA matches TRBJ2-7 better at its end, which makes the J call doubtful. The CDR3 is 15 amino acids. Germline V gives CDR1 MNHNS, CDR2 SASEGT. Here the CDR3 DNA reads TGTGCCAGCAGAACCGAGGACAGGGGGTTTTACGAGCAGTACTTC. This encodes CASRTEDRGFYEQYF.

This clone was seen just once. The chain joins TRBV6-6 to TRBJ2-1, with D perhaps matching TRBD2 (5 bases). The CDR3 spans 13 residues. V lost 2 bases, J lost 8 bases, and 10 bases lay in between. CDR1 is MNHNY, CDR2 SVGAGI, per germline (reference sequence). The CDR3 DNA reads TGTGCCAGCAGTTACCCCCCGGACTATGAGCAGTTCTTC. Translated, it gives CASSYPPDYEQFF.

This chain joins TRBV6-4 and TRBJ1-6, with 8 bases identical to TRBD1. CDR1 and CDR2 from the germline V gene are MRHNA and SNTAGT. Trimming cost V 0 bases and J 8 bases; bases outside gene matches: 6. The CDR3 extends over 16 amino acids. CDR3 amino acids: CASSDSPGGAYSPLHF. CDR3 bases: TGTGCCAGCAGTGACTCCCCAGGGGGCGCATATTCACCCCTCCACTTT.

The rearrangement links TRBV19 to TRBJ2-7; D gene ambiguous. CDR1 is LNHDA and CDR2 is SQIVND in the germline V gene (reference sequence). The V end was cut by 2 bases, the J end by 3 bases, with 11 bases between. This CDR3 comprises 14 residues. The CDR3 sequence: CASSIYHRDYEQYF. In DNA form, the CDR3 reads TGTGCCAGTAGTATATATCACAGAGACTACGAGCAGTACTTC.

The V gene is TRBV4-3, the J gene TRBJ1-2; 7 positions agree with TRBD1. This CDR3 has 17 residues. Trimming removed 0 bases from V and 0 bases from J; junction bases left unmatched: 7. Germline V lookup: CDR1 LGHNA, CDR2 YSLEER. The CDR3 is CASSQDIRTGTNYGYTF. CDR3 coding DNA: TGCGCCAGCAGCCAAGATATCCGGACAGGCACTAACTATGGCTACACCTTC.

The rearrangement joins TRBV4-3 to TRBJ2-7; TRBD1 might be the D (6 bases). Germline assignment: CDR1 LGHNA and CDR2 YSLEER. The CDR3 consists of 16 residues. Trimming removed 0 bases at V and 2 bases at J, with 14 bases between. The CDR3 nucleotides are TGCGCCAGCAGCCAAGATCGACGGCCAGGGGCCTACGAGCAGTACTTC. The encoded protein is CASSQDRRPGAYEQYF.

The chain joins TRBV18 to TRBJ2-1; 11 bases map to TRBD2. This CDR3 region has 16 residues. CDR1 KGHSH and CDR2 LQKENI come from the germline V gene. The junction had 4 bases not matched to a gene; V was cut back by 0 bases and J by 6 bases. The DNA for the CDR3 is TGTGCCAGCTCACCACCGGGACTAGCGGTCGGCAATGAGCAGTTCTTC. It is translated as CASSPPGLAVGNEQFF. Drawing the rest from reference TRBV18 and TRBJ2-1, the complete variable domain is NAGVMQNPRHLVRRRGQEARLRCSPMKGHSHVYWYRQLPEEGLKFMVYLQKENIIDESGMPKERFSAEFPKEGPSILRIQQVVRGDSAAYFCASSPPGLAVGNEQFFGPGTRLTVL.

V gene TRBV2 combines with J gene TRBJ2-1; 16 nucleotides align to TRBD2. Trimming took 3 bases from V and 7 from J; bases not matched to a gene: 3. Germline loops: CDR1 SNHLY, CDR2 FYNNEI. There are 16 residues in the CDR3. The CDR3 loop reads CASSDWGLAGGNEQFF. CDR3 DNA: TGTGCCAGCAGTGATTGGGGACTAGCGGGAGGGAATGAGCAGTTCTTC.

CDR3 amino acids: CAWTRRREPTRAIRNYEQYF. As DNA, the CDR3 is TGTGCCTGGACCAGACGGAGGGAACCGACAAGGGCGATCAGGAACTACGAGCAGTACTTC. This chain joins TRBV30 and TRBJ2-7; tentative D call: TRBD2 (6 bases). The CDR3 consists of 20 residues. The V end lost 4 bases, the J end lost 3 bases, and 34 bases lay between the germline ends. CDR1 is GTSNPN and CDR2 is SVGIG in the germline V gene (reference sequence).

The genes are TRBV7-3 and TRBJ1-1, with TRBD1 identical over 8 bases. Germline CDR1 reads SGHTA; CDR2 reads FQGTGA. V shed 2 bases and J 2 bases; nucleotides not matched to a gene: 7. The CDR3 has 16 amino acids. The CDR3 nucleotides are TGTGCCAGCAGCTTATCAAGGACAGGGAGCAACACTGAAGCTTTCTTT. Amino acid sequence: CASSLSRTGSNTEAFF.

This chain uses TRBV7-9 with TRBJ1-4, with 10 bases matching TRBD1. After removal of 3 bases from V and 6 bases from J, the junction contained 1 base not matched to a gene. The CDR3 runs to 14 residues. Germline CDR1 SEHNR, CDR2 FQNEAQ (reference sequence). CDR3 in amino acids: CASSFGTGDEKLFF. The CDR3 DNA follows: TGTGCCAGCAGCTTTGGGACAGGGGATGAAAAACTGTTTTTT.

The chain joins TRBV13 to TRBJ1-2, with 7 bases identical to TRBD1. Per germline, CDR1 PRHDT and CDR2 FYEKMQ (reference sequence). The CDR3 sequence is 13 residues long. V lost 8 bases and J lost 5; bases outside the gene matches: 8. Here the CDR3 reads CASWGPGQYGYTF. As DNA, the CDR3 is TGTGCCAGCTGGGGCCCGGGACAGTATGGCTACACCTTC.

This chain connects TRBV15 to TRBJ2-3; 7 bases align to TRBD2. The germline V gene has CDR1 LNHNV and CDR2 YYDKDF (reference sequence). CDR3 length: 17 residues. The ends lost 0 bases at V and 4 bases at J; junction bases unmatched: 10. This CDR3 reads CATSRDTGGRAPDTQYF. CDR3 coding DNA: TGTGCCACCAGCAGAGATACTGGAGGGAGGGCCCCAGATACGCAGTATTTT.

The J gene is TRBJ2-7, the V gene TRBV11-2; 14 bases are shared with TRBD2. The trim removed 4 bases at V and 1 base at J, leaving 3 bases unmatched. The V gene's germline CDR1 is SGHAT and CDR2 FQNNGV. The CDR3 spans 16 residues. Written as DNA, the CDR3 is TGTGCCAGCAGCTCGACTAGCGGGAGGGTTTCCTACGAGCAGTACTTC. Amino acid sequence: CASSSTSGRVSYEQYF.

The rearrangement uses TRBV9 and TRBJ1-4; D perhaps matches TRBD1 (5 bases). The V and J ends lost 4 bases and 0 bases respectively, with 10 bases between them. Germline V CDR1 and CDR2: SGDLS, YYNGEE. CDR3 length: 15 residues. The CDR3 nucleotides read TGTGCCAGCAGCCCAGACAGCTCAACTAATGAAAAACTGTTTTTT. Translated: CASSPDSSTNEKLFF.

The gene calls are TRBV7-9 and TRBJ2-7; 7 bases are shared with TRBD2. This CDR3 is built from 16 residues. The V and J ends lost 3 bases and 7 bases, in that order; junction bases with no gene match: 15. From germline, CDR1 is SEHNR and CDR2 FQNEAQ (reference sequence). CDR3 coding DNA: TGTGCCAGCAGCTTCCCCATAGCGGGCGGGACGGGGGAGCAGTACTTC. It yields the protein CASSFPIAGGTGEQYF.

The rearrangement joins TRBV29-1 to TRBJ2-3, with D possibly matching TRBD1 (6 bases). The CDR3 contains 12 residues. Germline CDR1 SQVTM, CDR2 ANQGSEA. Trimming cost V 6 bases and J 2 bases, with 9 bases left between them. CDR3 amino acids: CSVTGPTDTQYF. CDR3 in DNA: TGCAGCGTGACAGGACCCACAGATACGCAGTATTTT.

CDR3 in DNA: TGCGCCAGCAGTTACGGTCAGGACTACGAGCAGTACTTC. Amino acids: CASSYGQDYEQYF. The gene calls are TRBV5-1 and TRBJ2-7; D call uncertain. The CDR3 is 13 amino acids. Germline CDR1 SGHRS, CDR2 YFSETQ. V lost 5 bases and J lost 3, with 12 bases in between.

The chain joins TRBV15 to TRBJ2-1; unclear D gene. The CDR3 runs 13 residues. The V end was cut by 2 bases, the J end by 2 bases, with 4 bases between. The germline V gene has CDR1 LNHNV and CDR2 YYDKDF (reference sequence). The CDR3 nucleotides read TGTGCCACCAGCAGACAGACCTACAATGAGCAGTTCTTC. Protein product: CATSRQTYNEQFF. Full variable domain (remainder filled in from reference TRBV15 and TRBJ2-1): DAMVIQNPRYQVTQFGKPVTLSCSQTLNHNVMYWYQQKSSQAPKLLFHYYDKDFNNEADTPDNFQSRRPNTSFCFLDIRSPGLGDTAMYLCATSRQTYNEQFFGPGTRLTVL.

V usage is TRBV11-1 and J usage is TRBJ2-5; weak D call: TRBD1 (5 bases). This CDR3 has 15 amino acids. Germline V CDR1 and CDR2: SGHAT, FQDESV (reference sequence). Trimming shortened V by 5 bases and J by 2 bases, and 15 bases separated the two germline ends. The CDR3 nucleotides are TGTGCCAGCAGCCCCTCCTCCGACAGTCAAGAGACCCAGTACTTC. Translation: CASSPSSDSQETQYF.

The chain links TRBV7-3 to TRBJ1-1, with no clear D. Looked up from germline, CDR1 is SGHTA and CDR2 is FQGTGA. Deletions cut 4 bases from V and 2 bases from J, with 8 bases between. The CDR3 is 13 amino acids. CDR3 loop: CASSSLSNTEAFF. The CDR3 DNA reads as TGTGCCAGCAGCTCATTGTCAAACACTGAAGCTTTCTTT.

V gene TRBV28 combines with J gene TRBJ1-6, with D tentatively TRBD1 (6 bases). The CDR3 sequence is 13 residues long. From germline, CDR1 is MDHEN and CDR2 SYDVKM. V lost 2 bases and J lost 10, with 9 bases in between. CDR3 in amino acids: CASSLGGRSPLHF. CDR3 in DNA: TGTGCCAGCAGTTTAGGGGGCAGGTCACCCCTCCACTTT.

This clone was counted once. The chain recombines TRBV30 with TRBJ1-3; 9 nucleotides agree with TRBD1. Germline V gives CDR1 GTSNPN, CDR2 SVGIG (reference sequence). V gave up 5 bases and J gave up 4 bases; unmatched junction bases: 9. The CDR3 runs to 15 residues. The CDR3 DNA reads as TGTGCCTGGGGCAAACAGGGGGCGCGGGGAAACACCATATATTTT. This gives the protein CAWGKQGARGNTIYF. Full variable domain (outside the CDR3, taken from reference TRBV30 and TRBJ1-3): SQTIHQWPATLVQPVGSPLSLECTVEGTSNPNLYWYRQAAGRGLQLLFYSVGIGQISSEVPQNLSASRPQDRQFILSSKKLLLSDSGFYLCAWGKQGARGNTIYFGEGSWLTVV.

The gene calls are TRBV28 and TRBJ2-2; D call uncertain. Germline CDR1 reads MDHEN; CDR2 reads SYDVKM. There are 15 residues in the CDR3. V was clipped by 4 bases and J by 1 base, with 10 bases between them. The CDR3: CASSWVAQNTGELFF. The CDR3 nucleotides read TGTGCCAGCAGTTGGGTAGCTCAGAACACCGGGGAGCTGTTTTTT.

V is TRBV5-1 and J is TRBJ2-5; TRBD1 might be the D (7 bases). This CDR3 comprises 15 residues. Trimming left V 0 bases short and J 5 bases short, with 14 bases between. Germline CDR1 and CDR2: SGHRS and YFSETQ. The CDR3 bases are TGCGCCAGCAGCTTGGGACAGGGAGGAGGTGAGACCCAGTACTTC. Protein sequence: CASSLGQGGGETQYF.

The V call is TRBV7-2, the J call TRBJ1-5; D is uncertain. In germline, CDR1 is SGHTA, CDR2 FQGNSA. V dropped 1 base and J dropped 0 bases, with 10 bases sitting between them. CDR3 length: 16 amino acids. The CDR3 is CASSLGSRYSNQPQHF. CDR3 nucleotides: TGTGCCAGCAGCTTAGGGTCGAGGTATAGCAATCAGCCCCAGCATTTT.

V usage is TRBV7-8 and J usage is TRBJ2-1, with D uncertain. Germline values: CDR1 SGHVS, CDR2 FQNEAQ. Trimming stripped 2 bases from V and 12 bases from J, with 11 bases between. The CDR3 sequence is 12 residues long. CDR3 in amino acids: CASSLRERGQFF. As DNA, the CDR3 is TGTGCCAGCAGCTTAAGAGAGCGAGGGCAGTTCTTC.

The chain's CDR3 is CASSVAGGTGAYNEQFF. Written as DNA, the CDR3 is TGTGCCAGCAGCGTAGCTGGAGGGACAGGGGCCTACAATGAGCAGTTCTTC. This chain connects TRBV9 to TRBJ2-1; 10 nucleotides align to TRBD1. V shed 0 bases, J shed 2 bases, and the junction held 5 bases outside the gene matches. The CDR3 runs 17 residues. The germline V gene encodes CDR1 SGDLS and CDR2 YYNGEE.